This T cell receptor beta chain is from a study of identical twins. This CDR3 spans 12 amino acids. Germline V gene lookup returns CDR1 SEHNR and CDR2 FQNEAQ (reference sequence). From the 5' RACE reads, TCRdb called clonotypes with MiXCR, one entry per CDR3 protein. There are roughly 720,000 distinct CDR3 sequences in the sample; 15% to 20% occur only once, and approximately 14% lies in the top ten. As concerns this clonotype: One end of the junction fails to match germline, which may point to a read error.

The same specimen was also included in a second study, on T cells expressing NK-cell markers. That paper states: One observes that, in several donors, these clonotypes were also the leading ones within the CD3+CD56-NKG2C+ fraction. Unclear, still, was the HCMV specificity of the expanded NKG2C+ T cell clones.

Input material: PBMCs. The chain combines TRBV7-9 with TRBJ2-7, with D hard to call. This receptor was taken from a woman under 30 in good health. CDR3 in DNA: TGTGCCAGCGGCTTAGACTCCCAAGAGCAGTACTTC. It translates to CASGLDSQEQYF.